This entry concerns a single TCR beta chain. This receptor's antigen is unknown. Per-nucleotide qualities are absent, and no much larger clonotype sits a single base away. The protocol used for the library was the immunoSEQ multiplex PCR assay. TCRdb obtained this table from immuneACCESS and retained in-frame rearrangements with V and J assigned. These tables miss some clones; where compared with another copy, unresolved V genes account for less than half of the shortfall, and the remainder is unexplained. In all, the sample holds fewer than 65,000 clones, and roughly nine tenths of those were seen once. The ten largest clones take up about 2% of the sample. The germline V gene provides CDR1 MRHNA and CDR2 SNTAGT. Including the terminal cysteine and phenylalanine, the CDR3 comprises 16 residues. CDR3 DNA is the only sequence kept; it has 48 bases, read in frame from the first base. Germline trimming amounts to 6 bases on V and 3 bases on J, with 9 as the count of junction bases outside the gene matches.

This entry is derived from a study of T cell changes during pregnancy in multiple sclerosis (dated by TCRdb to the late 2010s). Context from the whole study: The study examined how the T cell repertoire changed over the course of pregnancy in women with multiple sclerosis.

The TCR was taken from a female donor in good health, enrolled as a control in a pregnancy study. The chain links TRBV6-4 with TRBJ2-5, with 11 junctional bases fitting TRBD2. The sample consisted of peripheral blood, taken in the third trimester of pregnancy. CDR3 sequence: CASRVSGGALEETQYF. Read as DNA, the sequence is TGTGCCAGCAGGGTTAGCGGGGGGGCCCTGGAAGAGACCCAGTACTTC.